The table lists the clone carrying this T cell receptor (beta chain) with many counts. As yet, its antigen is unknown. It was considered stable Graves' hyperthyroidism when ophthalmopathy did not progress within 18 months. Patients aged 18 to 65 had newly diagnosed hyperthyroidism that had lasted under 2 months. The investigators amplified TCR beta CDR3 regions from RNA transcripts. First-round RT-PCR targeting the TCR CDR3 was performed with the HTBI primer set. TCRdb independently ran MiXCR on the multiplex PCR reads; one entry per CDR3 protein. This repertoire shows more than 650,000 distinct CDR3 sequences, approximately 14% found once; its top ten account for roughly a tenth. These data come from a study of T cells in Graves' hyperthyroidism and ophthalmopathy. Study results and limitations: Most thyroid clonotypes expanded above 0.001 were also detected in blood.

There are 16 residues in the CDR3. The V and J ends lost 5 bases and 2 bases, in that order; junction bases with no gene match: 8. V usage is TRBV12-3 or TRBV12-4 and J usage is TRBJ2-3; 9 bases agree with TRBD2. The sequence was obtained from a woman in her late teens or twenties with Graves' hyperthyroidism. The material sequenced was blood. CDR3 sequence reads: CASSPLAGPLTDTQYF. Here the CDR3 DNA reads TGTGCCAGCAGTCCCCTAGCGGGACCCCTCACAGATACGCAGTATTTT.